This T cell receptor (beta chain) originates from a study of cytomegalovirus exposure and HLA in healthy donors. PCR was performed using 60 Vbeta and 13 Jbeta primers. Assay: immunoSEQ multiplex PCR; the TCRdb copy retains only in-frame clones and omits some. Recorded for this sample: some 56,000 clones. CDR3 length: 16 amino acids. V was trimmed by 4 bases and J by 0 bases, leaving 15 bases between them. The V gene's germline CDR1 is SGHRS and CDR2 YFSETQ. The source of this sequence is a woman between 25 and 40 years old in good health and CMV-seropositive. Sequencing was carried out using PBMCs. This rearrangement joins TRBV5-1 to TRBJ2-3; D uncertain. Written as DNA, the CDR3 is TGCGCCAGCAGCCTGGACGGTCAAATTAGCACAGATACGCAGTATTTT. It translates to CASSLDGQISTDTQYF.